This T cell receptor (beta chain) was recorded in a study of vaccination effects on CD4 cells after COVID-19. Sequencing in the ViraFEST assay came after antigen-specific CD4+ T cells had been expanded with viral peptide pools, which were used to stimulate PBMC. The culture ran for about 10 days, and then CD4+ T cells were isolated. All vaccine recipients tested negative for nucleocapsid antibodies and had never contracted SARS-CoV-2 infection. V shed 4 bases, J shed 5 bases, and the junction held 8 bases outside the gene matches. In germline, CDR1 is SGHKS, CDR2 YYEKEE (reference sequence). The CDR3 totals 15 residues. With regard to this clone: The antigen remains unidentified.

The method was immunoSEQ multiplex PCR; TCRdb's version includes in-frame clones alone and lacks a portion of them. The data hold about 27,000 clones, with 73% observed a single time. Study results and caveats: Pronounced clonal contraction occurred in clones induced by infection and by vaccine late after vaccination. The study had few convalescent patients and no early post-infection timepoints.

The V gene is TRBV5-5, the J gene TRBJ1-4; 7 bases agree with TRBD1. The TCR originated in a human donor who received a COVID-19 vaccine. Source: CD4+ T cells from PBMCs cultured with HCoV-NL63 spike peptides, taken before COVID-19 vaccination. CDR3 DNA sequence: TGTGCCAGCAGCACCGGACAGGCCCGAAATGAAAAACTGTTTTTT. Encoded protein: CASSTGQARNEKLFF.